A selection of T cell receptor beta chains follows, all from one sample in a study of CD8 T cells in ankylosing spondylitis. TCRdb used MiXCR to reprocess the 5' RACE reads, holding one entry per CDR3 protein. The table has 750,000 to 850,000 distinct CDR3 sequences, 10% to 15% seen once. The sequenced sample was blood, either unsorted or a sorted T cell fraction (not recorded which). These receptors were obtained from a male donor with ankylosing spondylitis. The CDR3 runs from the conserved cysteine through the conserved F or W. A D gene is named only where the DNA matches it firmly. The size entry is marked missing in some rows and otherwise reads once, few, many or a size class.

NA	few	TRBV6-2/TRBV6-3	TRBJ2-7	TGTGCCAGCAGTTACAGGACGCTCCTGCCCTACGAGCAGTACTTC	CASSYRTLLPYEQYF
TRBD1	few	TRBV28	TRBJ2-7	TGTGCCAGCAGTTTACCCGGGACAGCCGCCTACGAGCAGTACTTC	CASSLPGTAAYEQYF
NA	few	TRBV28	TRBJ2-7	TGTGCCAGCAGTTTAGTCTCACTTTCCTACGAGCAGTACTTC	CASSLVSLSYEQYF
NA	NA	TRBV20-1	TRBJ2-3	TGCAGCGCGATACAGGGTTACACAGATACGCAGTATTTT	CSAIQGYTDTQYF
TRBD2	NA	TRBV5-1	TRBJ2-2	TGCGCCAGCAGCTTCGTGGGACTAGGGGTCACCGGGGAGCTGTTTTTT	CASSFVGLGVTGELFF
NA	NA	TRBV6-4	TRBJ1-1	TGTGCCAGCAGTGTGGGACCCATGAACACTGAAGCTTTCTTT	CASSVGPMNTEAFF
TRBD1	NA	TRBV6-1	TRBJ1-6	TGTGCCAGCAGCGCCGCAGGGGGGAATAATTCACCCCTCCACTTT	CASSAAGGNNSPLHF
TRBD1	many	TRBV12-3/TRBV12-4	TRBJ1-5	TGTGCCAGCAGTCCGGACAGGCGAAATCAGCCCCAGCATTTT	CASSPDRRNQPQHF
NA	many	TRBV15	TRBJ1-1	TGTGCCACCAGCAGAGAGTGGAGGTCTGAAGCTTTCTTT	CATSREWRSEAFF
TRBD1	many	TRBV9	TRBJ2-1	TGTGCCAGCAGCTTAAGGACCGGGACAGGTTCTGGGGAGCAGTTCTTC	CASSLRTGTGSGEQFF
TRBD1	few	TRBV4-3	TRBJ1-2	TGCGCCAGCAGCCAACAAGGTTGGACAGGGGGCGTCGGGGGCTACACCTTC	CASSQQGWTGGVGGYTF
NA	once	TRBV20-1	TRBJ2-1	TGCAGTGCTAGGGAAGTAAGGGGTGGAGTGAATGAGCAGTTCTTC	CSAREVRGGVNEQFF
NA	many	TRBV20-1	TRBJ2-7	TGCAGTGCTAGATGGGCTAGCTCCTACGAGCAGTACTTC	CSARWASSYEQYF
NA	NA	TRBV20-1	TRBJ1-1	TGCAGTGCTCTCCGGGATCTACTCACTGAAGCTTTCTTT	CSALRDLLTEAFF
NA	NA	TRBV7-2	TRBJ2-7	TGTGCCAGCAGCTTAGAGGTGGTGCTGGGGGGTGAGCAGTACTTC	CASSLEVVLGGEQYF
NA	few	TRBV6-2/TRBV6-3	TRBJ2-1	TGTGCCAGCAATTGGCCGAACAGACAGTTCTTC	CASNWPNRQFF
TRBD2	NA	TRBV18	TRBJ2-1	TGTGCCAGCTCACATAGCGGGAGCTTCTACAATGAGCAGTTCTTC	CASSHSGSFYNEQFF
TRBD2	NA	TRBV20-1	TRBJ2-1	TGCAGTGCTAGAGATCCACTAGCGGGGGTCAATGAGCAGTTCTTC	CSARDPLAGVNEQFF
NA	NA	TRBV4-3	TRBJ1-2	TGCGCCAGCAGCCTGACAGGACTCTCGGGTGGCTACACCTTC	CASSLTGLSGGYTF
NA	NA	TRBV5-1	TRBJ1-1	TGCGCCAGCAGCTTGGGCCACGGACGGGCCACTGAAGCTTTCTTT	CASSLGHGRATEAFF
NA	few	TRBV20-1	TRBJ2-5	TGCAGTGCTAGAGATGGGGACGGATTCCAAGAGACCCAGTACTTC	CSARDGDGFQETQYF
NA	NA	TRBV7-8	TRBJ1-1	TGTGCCAGCAAACATGGGCGGCGGGGAGTGGATACTGAAGCTTTCTTT	CASKHGRRGVDTEAFF
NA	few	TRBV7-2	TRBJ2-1	TGTGCCAGCAGCGAGAGACAGATAGGGCACAATGAGCAGTTCTTC	CASSERQIGHNEQFF
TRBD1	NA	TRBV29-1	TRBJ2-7	TGCAGCGGTTACCGGGACAGGGACCGCGAGCAGTACTTC	CSGYRDRDREQYF
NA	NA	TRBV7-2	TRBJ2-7	TGTGCCAGCAGCATCCGGGACTTGGCCTACGAGCAGTACTTC	CASSIRDLAYEQYF
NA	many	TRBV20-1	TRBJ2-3	TGCAGTGCTAGTAAAACAGGTAGCACAGATACGCAGTATTTT	CSASKTGSTDTQYF
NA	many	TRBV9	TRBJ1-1	TGTGCCAGCAGCGAGTCACTTTCCCTGACGGTCAACACTGAAGCTTTCTTT	CASSESLSLTVNTEAFF
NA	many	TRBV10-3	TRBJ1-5	TGTGCCATCAGTGAGTCGGGGGATCAGCCCCAGCATTTT	CAISESGDQPQHF
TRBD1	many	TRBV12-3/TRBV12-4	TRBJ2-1	TGTGCCAGCAGTACGGGACAGGGGATCTACAATGAGCAGTTCTTC	CASSTGQGIYNEQFF
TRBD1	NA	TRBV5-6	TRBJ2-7	TGTGCCAGCAGCAAAACCGGGACAGGGTTCGACGAGCAGTACTTC	CASSKTGTGFDEQYF
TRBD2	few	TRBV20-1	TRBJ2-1	TGCAGTGCTAGAGATCGAAGCGGGAGAGCTCAAACATGGTCCAATGAGCAGTTCTTC	CSARDRSGRAQTWSNEQFF
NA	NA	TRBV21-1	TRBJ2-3	TGTGCTTCCTCGAGGGGTTTACGGGACTGCCGAGATACGCAGTATTTT	CASSRGLRDCRDTQYF
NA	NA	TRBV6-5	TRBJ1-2	TGTGCCAGCAGTTACTCGATATTTTGGAAAGCCGGCTATGGCTACACCTTC	CASSYSIFWKAGYGYTF
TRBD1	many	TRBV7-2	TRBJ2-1	TGTGCCAGCAGCTCAGACAGGGGATACAATGAGCAGTTCTTC	CASSSDRGYNEQFF
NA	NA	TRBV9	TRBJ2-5	TGTGCCAGCGGGGGACTCGGGGAGACCCAGTACTTC	CASGGLGETQYF
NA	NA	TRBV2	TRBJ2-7	TGTGCCAGCAGTGGCCAGGGCGGAAGAGGCGAGCAGTACTTC	CASSGQGGRGEQYF